These T cell receptor beta chains were read from a single sample in a study of human T cells and chemical hapten exposure. TCRdb fed the RACE reads into MiXCR, producing one record per CDR3 protein. Of tens of thousands of distinct CDR3 sequences listed, approximately 12% are singletons. This specimen consisted of whole blood, obtained in connection with sensitization to the hapten diphenylcyclopropenone (DPC). The source is a woman aged 45 to 65 with alopecia areata. Some clones in this sample may be carry-over from other donors' samples. The conserved cysteine and the conserved F or W are not part of the CDR3 here. Clone size appears in some rows only: once, few, many, or a class for an expanded clone.

J gene | clone size | V gene | CDR3 protein
TRBJ2-3 | many | TRBV7-8 | ASSLVGGHLTDTQY
TRBJ1-6 | many | TRBV20-1 | SARGVSYNSPLH
TRBJ2-6 | many | TRBV27 | ASSKNRAGANVLT
TRBJ1-1 | many | TRBV20-1 | SARDSPNTEAF
TRBJ1-3 | few | TRBV18 | ASSPKDRAAGNTIY
TRBJ2-4 | few | TRBV18 | ASSSLAGTEGNIQY
TRBJ1-1 | - | TRBV24-1 | ATRDGPGDAF
TRBJ1-1 | many | TRBV28 | ASSLRAIGAVEAF
TRBJ2-3 | - | TRBV18 | ASSPPLVLLTDTQY
TRBJ1-2 | many | TRBV6-5 | ASSFYAGDLYGYT
TRBJ2-7 | many | TRBV20-1 | SARLLTRAYEQY
TRBJ1-5 | many | TRBV29-1 | SVGYRSNQPQH
TRBJ2-1 | - | TRBV7-2 | ASSSRPGGGYNEQF
TRBJ2-1 | few | TRBV6-4 | ASSGGAYNEQF
TRBJ2-7 | - | TRBV7-2 | ASSDWTGLDEQY
TRBJ1-5 | many | TRBV7-2 | ASSRGDGVGVNQPQH
TRBJ2-2 | many | TRBV6-5 | AGPRAGRTGELF
TRBJ2-7 | - | TRBV5-1 | ASSLAVTYEQY
TRBJ1-5 | many | TRBV12-3/TRBV12-4 | ASRPGARNQPQH
TRBJ2-2 | many | TRBV6-2/TRBV6-3 | ASSQQGSVTGELF
TRBJ2-1 | many | TRBV20-1 | SAQGAVTSGLSSYNEQF
TRBJ2-5 | - | TRBV6-2/TRBV6-3 | ASSYSTRAETQY
TRBJ2-4 | many | TRBV23-1 | ASSQSRTDLAKNIQY
TRBJ1-1 | many | TRBV13 | ASSLRGGQGAEAF
TRBJ2-3 | many | TRBV24-1 | ATSDLTVPTDTQY
TRBJ1-6 | many | TRBV6-2/TRBV6-3 | ASSYDRSYNSPLH
TRBJ2-1 | few | TRBV7-9 | ASSFAPSSGGWLEQF
TRBJ2-1 | - | TRBV7-9 | ASSPPGGPYNEQF
TRBJ2-3 | few | TRBV12-3/TRBV12-4 | ASSRQFDTQY
TRBJ1-5 | many | TRBV2 | ASVGQGNQPQH
TRBJ2-7 | many | TRBV6-5 | ASSSRDNYEQY
TRBJ1-1 | few | TRBV5-1 | ASSFGYLRPSAMNTEAF
TRBJ1-2 | few | TRBV29-1 | SVESRSYGGYT
TRBJ1-2 | many | TRBV18 | ASSPISVNNYGYT
TRBJ2-3 | - | TRBV6-5 | ASRRDSTDTQY
TRBJ2-1 | - | TRBV24-1 | ATDGRVARGAYNEQF
TRBJ1-5 | few | TRBV7-2 | ASSFTVSNQPQH
TRBJ2-2 | many | TRBV11-2 | ASSLGLAPNTGELF
TRBJ2-1 | - | TRBV20-1 | SAYSGLYNEQF
TRBJ2-5 | - | TRBV7-6 | ASSRGRQETQY
TRBJ1-6 | many | TRBV2 | ASSRQAPYNSPLH
TRBJ2-3 | many | TRBV18 | ASSPPASGYTDTQY
TRBJ1-1 | many | TRBV7-6 | ASSAGQRNTEAF
TRBJ2-1 | - | TRBV10-3 | AITSGPYNEQF
TRBJ1-2 | many | TRBV11-2 | ASSSDRTNYGYT
TRBJ2-7 | few | TRBV11-2 | ASNRELAPAYEQY
TRBJ2-7 | - | TRBV4-1 | ASSQVTSRAPYEQY
TRBJ2-1 | - | TRBV20-1 | SAEPPGREGEQF
TRBJ2-7 | - | TRBV21-1 | ASSRPGREQY
TRBJ2-7 | - | TRBV27 | ASRPSVGSSYEQY
TRBJ1-5 | medium-sized | TRBV7-8 | ASSSRGQQPQH
TRBJ1-5 | - | TRBV27 | ASSFGTGYQPQH